This T cell receptor beta chain was sequenced in a study of response to subunit inactivated influenza vaccine. MiXCR, run by TCRdb on the RT-PCR reads, gives a single entry per CDR3 protein. The repertoire holds about 170,000 distinct CDR3 sequences, with roughly 12% as singletons. For this clonotype: A much larger clone sits a single nucleotide away, making a read error possible.

The data were also submitted as part of a second study, on T cells expressing NK-cell markers. From that paper: UMIs were included in TCR beta cDNA generated by 5'RACE template switching. Eight donors were sequenced, of whom seven were HCMV-seropositive, while the remaining one was HCMV-seronegative. In several experiments, sorting was restricted to alpha-beta TCR T cells by an anti-gamma-delta TCR antibody. The same clonotypes also predominated in the CD3+CD56-NKG2C+ fraction of several donors.

Sample: CD8+ T cells sorted from PBMCs, taken about 12 days after vaccination. This TCR was sampled from a man in his fifties who received an inactivated influenza vaccine.

The DNA for the CDR3 is TGCAATGCTACAGCGACTAGCGGGGGGGTAGATACGCAGTATTTT. Protein product: CNATATSGGVDTQYF. The chain couples TRBV20-1 to TRBJ2-3, with TRBD2 matching 14 bases. Germline V CDR1 and CDR2: DFQATT, SNEGSKA (reference sequence). The CDR3 length is 15 residues.